Described below is a single TCR beta chain sequence and its context. Its antigen is undetermined. CDR3 length: 13 amino acids. V lost 5 bases and J 6 bases, leaving 11 bases between the germline ends. Per the germline V gene, CDR1 is SGDLS and CDR2 is YYNGEE. All sequencing subjects had displayed CD8+CD57+ cell expansion on flow cytometry. The patients, all of them, had severe acquired aplastic anemia. This sample was taken from a study of CD8+CD57+ T cells in acquired aplastic anemia. The wider study: When averaged, DNA from sorted CD4+ and CD8+ cells came to approximately 3 ug.

Study-wide points: For CD8+ Simpson's diversity, patients and controls showed no significant difference.

Genomic DNA was employed as the template in profiling TCR beta VDJ and CDR3. Using its own MiXCR run on the reads, TCRdb lists one record per CDR3 protein. The data contain about 190,000 distinct CDR3 sequences, 48% of them singletons. The sequencing sample was made of sorted CD4+, CD8+, or CD8+CD57+ T cells (not recorded which) from PBMCs. This clonotype originated in a human donor with aplastic anemia. The V call is TRBV9, the J call TRBJ2-2; perhaps TRBD2 as D (5 bases). The CDR3 DNA reads as TGTGCCAGCAGGCCGAGGGTATCCGGGGAGCTGTTTTTT. Protein product: CASRPRVSGELFF.